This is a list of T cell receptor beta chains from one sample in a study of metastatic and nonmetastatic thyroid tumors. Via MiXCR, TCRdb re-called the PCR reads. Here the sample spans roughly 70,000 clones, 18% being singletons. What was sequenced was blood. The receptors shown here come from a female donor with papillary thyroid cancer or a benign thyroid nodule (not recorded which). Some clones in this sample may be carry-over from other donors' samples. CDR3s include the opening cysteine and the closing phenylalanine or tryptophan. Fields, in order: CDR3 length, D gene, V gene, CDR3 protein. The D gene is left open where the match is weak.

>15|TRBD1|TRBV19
CASSGGDRFDNEQFF
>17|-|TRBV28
CASSFGGRARFTDTQYF
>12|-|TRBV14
CASSLGGSGYTF
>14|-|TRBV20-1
CSARERRNTGELFF
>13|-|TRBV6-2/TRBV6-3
CASSYGGSYEQYF
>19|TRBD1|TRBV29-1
CSVIPQRDRGQTYTYEQYF
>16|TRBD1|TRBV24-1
CATSGISLTGGIEQYF
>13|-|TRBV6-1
CASSDERDQPQHF
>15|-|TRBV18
CASSPLSKQGTEAFF
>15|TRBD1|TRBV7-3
CASSLMGQGVSPLHF
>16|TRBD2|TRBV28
CASITAGEGDTGELFF
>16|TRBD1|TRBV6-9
CASSKEQGFGNQPQHF
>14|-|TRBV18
CASSPVVANTEAFF
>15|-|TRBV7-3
CASSPSVGTTDTQYF
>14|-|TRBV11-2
CASSFFGNGGEQYF
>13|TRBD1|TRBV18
CASSPGTVNEQYF
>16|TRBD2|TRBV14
CASSPSLAGVGDTQYF
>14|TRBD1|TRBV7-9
CASSSGQGTYEQYF
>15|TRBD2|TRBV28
CASSRLAGGGDEQFF
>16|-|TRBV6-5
CASSYSIVAADNEQFF
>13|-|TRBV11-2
CASSFSRNNEQFF
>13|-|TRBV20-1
CSAREGVGFEAFF
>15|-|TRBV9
CASSPSTAVGQPQHF
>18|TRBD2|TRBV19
CVSSIGPSGRWSQETQYF
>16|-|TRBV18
CASSPKPGARDEKLFF
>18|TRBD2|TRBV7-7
CASSPRRLAGEEGETQYF
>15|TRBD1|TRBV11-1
CASSLVGTEYNEQFF